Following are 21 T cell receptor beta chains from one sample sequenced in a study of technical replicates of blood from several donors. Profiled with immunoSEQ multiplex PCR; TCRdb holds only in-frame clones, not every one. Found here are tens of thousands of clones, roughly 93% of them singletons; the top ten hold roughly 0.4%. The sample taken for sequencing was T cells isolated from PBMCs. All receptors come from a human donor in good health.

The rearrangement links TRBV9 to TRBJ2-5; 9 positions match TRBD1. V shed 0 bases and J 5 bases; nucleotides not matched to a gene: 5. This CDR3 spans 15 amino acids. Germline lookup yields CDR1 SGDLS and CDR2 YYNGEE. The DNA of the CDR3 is TGTGCCAGCAGCGTAGGGGACAGGGTGGAGGAGACCCAGTACTTC. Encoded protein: CASSVGDRVEETQYF. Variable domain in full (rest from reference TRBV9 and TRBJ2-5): DSGVTQTPKHLITATGQRVTLRCSPRSGDLSVYWYQQSLDQGLQFLIQYYNGEERAKGNILERFSAQQFPDLHSELNLSSLELGDSALYFCASSVGDRVEETQYFGPGTRLLVL.

CDR3 nucleotides: TGTGCCAGTAGTATCTCGACAGGACTTAATCAGCCCCAGCATTTT. This translates into CASSISTGLNQPQHF. This chain uses TRBV19 with TRBJ1-5; TRBD1 might be the D (6 bases). CDR1 and CDR2 from the germline V gene are LNHDA and SQIVND (reference sequence). Trimming shortened V by 3 bases and J by 4 bases, and 13 bases separated the two germline ends. CDR3 length: 15 amino acids.

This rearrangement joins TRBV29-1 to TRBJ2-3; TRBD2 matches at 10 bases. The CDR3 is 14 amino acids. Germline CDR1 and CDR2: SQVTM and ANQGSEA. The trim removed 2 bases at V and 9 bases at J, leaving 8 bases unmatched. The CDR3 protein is CSVENLAGVPTQYF. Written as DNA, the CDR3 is TGCAGCGTTGAAAATCTAGCGGGAGTCCCAACGCAGTATTTT.

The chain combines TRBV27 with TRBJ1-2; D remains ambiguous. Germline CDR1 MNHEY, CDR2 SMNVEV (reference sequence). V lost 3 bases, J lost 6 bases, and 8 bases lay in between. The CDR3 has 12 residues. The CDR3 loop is CASSFNGDGYTF. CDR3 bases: TGTGCCAGCAGTTTTAATGGAGATGGCTACACCTTC.

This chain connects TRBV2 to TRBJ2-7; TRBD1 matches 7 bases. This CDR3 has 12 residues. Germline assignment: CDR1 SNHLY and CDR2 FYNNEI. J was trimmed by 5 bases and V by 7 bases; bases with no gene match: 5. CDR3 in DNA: TGTGCCAGCAACCAGGGGGTGAACGAGCAGTACTTC. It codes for CASNQGVNEQYF.

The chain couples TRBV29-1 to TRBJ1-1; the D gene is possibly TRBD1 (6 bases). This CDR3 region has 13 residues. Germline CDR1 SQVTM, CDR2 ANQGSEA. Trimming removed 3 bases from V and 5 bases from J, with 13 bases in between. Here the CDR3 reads CSVDMGGGTEAFF. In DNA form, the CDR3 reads TGCAGCGTTGATATGGGAGGGGGGACTGAAGCTTTCTTT.

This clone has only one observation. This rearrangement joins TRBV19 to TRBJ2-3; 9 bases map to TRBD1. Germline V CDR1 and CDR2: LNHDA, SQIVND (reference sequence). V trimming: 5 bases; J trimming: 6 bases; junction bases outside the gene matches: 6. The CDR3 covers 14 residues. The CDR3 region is CASSGDRVGDTQYF. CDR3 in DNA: TGTGCCAGTAGTGGGGACAGGGTAGGGGATACGCAGTATTTT.

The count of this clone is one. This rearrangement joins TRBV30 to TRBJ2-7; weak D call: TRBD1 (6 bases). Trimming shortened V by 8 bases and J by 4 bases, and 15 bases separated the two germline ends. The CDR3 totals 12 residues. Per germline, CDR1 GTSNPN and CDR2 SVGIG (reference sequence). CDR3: CARGQTQYEQYF. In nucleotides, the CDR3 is TGTGCCCGAGGACAGACTCAATACGAGCAGTACTTC.

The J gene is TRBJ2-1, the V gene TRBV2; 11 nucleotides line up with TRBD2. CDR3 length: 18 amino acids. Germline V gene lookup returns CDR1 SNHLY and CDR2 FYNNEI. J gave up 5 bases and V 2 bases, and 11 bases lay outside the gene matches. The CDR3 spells CASSEIGSGRARNNEQFF. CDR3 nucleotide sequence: TGTGCCAGCAGTGAAATTGGTAGCGGGAGGGCCCGGAACAATGAGCAGTTCTTC.

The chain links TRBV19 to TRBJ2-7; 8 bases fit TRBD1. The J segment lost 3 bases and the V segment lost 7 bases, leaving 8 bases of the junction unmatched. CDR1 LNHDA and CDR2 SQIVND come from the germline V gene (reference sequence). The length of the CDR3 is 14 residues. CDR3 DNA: TGTGCCAGTACTTCCCAGGGGGCCTACTACGAGCAGTACTTC. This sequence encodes CASTSQGAYYEQYF.

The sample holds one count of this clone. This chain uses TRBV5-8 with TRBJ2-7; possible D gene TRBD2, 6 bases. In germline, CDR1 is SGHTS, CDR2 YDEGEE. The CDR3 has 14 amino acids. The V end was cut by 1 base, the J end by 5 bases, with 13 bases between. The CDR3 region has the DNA TGTGCCAGCAGCTTGACCCGGGAGACGCACGAGCAGTACTTC. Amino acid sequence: CASSLTRETHEQYF.

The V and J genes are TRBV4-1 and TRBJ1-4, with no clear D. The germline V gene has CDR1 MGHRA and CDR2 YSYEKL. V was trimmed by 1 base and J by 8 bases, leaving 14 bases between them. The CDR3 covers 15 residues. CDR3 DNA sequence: TGCGCCAGCAGCCAAGTGCCCCTCGGGGTGGAAAAACTGTTTTTT. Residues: CASSQVPLGVEKLFF.

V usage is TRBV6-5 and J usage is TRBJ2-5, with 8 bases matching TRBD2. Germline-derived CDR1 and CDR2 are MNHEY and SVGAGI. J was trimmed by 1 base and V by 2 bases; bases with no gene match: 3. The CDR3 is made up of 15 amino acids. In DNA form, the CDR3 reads TGTGCCAGCAGTTACAGCGGGAGACGCCAAGAGACCCAGTACTTC. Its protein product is CASSYSGRRQETQYF.

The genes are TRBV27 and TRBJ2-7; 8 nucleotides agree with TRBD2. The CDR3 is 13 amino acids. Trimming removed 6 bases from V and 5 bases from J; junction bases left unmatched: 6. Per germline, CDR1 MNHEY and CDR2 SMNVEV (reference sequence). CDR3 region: CASSPGLVHEQYF. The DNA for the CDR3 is TGTGCCAGCAGCCCGGGACTAGTTCACGAGCAGTACTTC.

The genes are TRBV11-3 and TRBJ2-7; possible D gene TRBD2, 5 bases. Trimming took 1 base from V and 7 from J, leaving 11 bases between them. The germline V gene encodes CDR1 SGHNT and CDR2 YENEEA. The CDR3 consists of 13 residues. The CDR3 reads CASSLAGLGEQYF. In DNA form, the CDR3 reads TGTGCCAGCAGCTTAGCAGGACTGGGAGAGCAGTACTTC.

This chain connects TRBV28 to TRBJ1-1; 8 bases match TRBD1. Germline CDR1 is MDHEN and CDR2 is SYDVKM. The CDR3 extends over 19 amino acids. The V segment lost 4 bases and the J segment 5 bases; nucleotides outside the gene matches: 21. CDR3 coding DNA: TGTGCCAGCAGTTCCCCTATGGGACAGGTGATGGCGGGGGAGACTGAAGCTTTCTTT. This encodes CASSSPMGQVMAGETEAFF.

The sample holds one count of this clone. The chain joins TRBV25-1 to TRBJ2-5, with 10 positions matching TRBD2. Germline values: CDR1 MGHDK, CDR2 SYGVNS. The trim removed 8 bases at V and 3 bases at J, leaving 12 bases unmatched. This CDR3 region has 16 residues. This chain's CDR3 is CASLPRSGRAEETQYF. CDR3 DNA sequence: TGTGCCAGCCTACCGAGGAGCGGGAGGGCCGAAGAGACCCAGTACTTC.

The CDR3 reads CASSSDEKLFF. CDR3 sequence (DNA): TGTGCCAGCAGTTCGGATGAAAAACTGTTTTTT. J is TRBJ1-4 and V is TRBV6-5; D is undetermined. The CDR3 covers 11 residues. V was pared by 4 bases and J by 6 bases, with 3 bases between. CDR1 MNHEY and CDR2 SVGAGI come from the germline V gene.

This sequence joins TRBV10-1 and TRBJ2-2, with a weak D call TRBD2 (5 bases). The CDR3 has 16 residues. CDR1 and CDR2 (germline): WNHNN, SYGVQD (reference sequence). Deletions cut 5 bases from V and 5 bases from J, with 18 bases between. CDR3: CASSLGVGSGTGELFF. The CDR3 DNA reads TGCGCCAGCAGTTTAGGAGTGGGGAGCGGTACCGGGGAGCTGTTTTTT.

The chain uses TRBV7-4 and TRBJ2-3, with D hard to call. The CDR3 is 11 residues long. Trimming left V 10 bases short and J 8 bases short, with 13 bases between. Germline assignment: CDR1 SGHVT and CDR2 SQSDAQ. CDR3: CATFSRVTQYF. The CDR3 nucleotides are TGTGCCACCTTCTCCCGGGTTACGCAGTATTTT.

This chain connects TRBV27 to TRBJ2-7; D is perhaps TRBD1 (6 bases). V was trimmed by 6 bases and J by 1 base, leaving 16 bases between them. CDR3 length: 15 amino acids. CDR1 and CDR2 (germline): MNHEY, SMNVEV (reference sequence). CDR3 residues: CASSRGQFQSYEQYF. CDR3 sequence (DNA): TGTGCCAGCAGCCGAGGACAGTTTCAGTCCTACGAGCAGTACTTC.